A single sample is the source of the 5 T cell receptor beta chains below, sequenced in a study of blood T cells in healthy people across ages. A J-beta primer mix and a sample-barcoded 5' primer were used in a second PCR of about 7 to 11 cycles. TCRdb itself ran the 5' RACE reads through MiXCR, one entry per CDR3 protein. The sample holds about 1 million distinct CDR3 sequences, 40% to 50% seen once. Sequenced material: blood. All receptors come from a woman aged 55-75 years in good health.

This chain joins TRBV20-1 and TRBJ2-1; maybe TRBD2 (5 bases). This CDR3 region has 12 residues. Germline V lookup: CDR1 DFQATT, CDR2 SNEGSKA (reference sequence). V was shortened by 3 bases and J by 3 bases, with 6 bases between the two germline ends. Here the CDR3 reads CSASGIYNEQFF. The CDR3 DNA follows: TGCAGTGCTAGCGGGATCTACAATGAGCAGTTCTTC.

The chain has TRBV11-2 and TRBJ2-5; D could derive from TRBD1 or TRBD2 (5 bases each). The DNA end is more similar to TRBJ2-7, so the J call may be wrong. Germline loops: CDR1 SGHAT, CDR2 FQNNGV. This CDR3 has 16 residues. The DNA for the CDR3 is TGTGCCAGCAGCCCGATCCGGTGGGACGGCGTCTACGAGCAGTACTTC. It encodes CASSPIRWDGVYEQYF.

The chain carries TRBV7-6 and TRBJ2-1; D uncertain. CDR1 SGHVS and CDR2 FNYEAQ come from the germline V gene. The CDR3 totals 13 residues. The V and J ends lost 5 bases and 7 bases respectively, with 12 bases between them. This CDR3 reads CASSVVATNEQFF. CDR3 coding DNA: TGTGCCAGCAGCGTAGTGGCTACAAATGAGCAGTTCTTC.

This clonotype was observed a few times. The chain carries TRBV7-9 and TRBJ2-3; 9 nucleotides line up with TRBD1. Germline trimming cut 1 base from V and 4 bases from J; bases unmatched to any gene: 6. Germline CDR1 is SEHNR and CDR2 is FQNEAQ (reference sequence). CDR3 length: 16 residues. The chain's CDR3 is CASSLGDRVVADTQYF. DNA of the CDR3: TGTGCCAGCAGCTTAGGGGACAGGGTAGTCGCAGATACGCAGTATTTT.

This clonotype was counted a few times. The DNA of the CDR3 is TGTGCCAGCAGCCCCCAGGGGCCCCTGGACGGCTACACCTTC. Amino acid sequence: CASSPQGPLDGYTF. The V call is TRBV7-3, the J call TRBJ1-2; the D gene is possibly TRBD1 (6 bases). The CDR3 has 14 residues. In germline, CDR1 is SGHTA, CDR2 FQGTGA. Trimming took off 5 bases at V and 8 bases at J, with 18 bases between the two ends.